The 32 T cell receptor beta chains below come from one sample, sequenced in a study of cytomegalovirus exposure and HLA in healthy donors. PCR primers comprised 60 Vbeta and 13 Jbeta primers. Using immunoSEQ multiplex PCR, the repertoire was profiled, and TCRdb retains in-frame clones only, with some absent. The table includes 65,000 to 90,000 clones, 79% detected once. Sequenced: PBMCs. These receptor sequences come from a man aged 25-45 years in good health and CMV-seronegative.

The J gene is TRBJ2-7, the V gene TRBV6-6; 9 bases agree with TRBD1. The V gene's germline CDR1 is MNHNY and CDR2 SVGAGI (reference sequence). This CDR3 region has 13 residues. The V gene end was trimmed by 11 bases and the J gene end by 1 base; junction bases not matched to a gene: 6. The CDR3 sequence is CAGQDRGSYEQYF. Written as DNA, the CDR3 is TGTGCCGGGCAGGACAGGGGATCCTACGAGCAGTACTTC.

The CDR3, as DNA: TGTGCCAGCAGTCCCCTAGCGGGGGGAGACACCGGGGAGCTGTTTTTT. This encodes CASSPLAGGDTGELFF. V gene TRBV6-4 combines with J gene TRBJ2-2; 11 positions match TRBD2. CDR3 length: 16 residues. The germline gives CDR1 MRHNA, CDR2 SNTAGT. V dropped 5 bases and J dropped 3; count of bases not matched to a gene: 5.

This rearrangement joins TRBV4-3 to TRBJ1-2, with D maybe TRBD1 (5 bases). The germline CDR1 and CDR2 sequences are LGHNA and YSLEER. The CDR3 has 15 amino acids. Trimming left V 0 bases short and J 4 bases short, with 12 bases between. The CDR3 DNA reads as TGCGCCAGCAGCCAAGATGGGGCAGGAACCTATGGCTACACCTTC. Protein: CASSQDGAGTYGYTF.

This clone appeared a few times. The chain recombines TRBV5-6 with TRBJ1-1, with D perhaps TRBD1 (5 bases). V was cut by 3 bases and J by 4 bases, with 16 bases left in between. The CDR3 sequence is 15 residues long. CDR1 SGHDT and CDR2 YYEEEE come from the germline V gene. The CDR3 region is CASSWQGYRSTEAFF. CDR3 nucleotide sequence: TGTGCCAGCAGCTGGCAGGGATATCGGAGCACTGAAGCTTTCTTT.

J is TRBJ2-5 and V is TRBV25-1; no reliable D call. V was clipped by 4 bases and J by 3 bases, with 9 bases between them. This CDR3 spans 13 amino acids. CDR1 and CDR2 (germline): MGHDK, SYGVNS. The CDR3 DNA follows: TGTGCCAGCAGTGGCTTGAGAAAAGAGACCCAGTACTTC. It translates to CASSGLRKETQYF.

The CDR3 loop is CASKIQGNTGELFF. The CDR3 nucleotides are TGTGCCAGCAAAATACAGGGGAACACCGGGGAGCTGTTTTTT. The rearrangement uses TRBV2 and TRBJ2-2; D possibly corresponds to TRBD1 (6 bases). There are 14 residues in the CDR3. CDR1 SNHLY and CDR2 FYNNEI come from the germline V gene. V lost 7 bases to trimming and J lost 1 base, with 10 bases between them.

This clone turned up a few times. V is TRBV4-2 and J is TRBJ1-4, with 10 positions matching TRBD1. The germline V gene encodes CDR1 LGHNA and CDR2 YNFKEQ. The CDR3 is 17 amino acids. The junction had 11 bases not matched to a gene; V was cut back by 3 bases and J by 7 bases. The CDR3 region has the DNA TGTGCCAGCAGCCAGAGCGGGACAGGGGCCAATGGTGAAAAACTGTTTTTT. The encoded protein is CASSQSGTGANGEKLFF.

The V call is TRBV4-3, the J call TRBJ2-1; possibly TRBD2 for D (7 bases). CDR1 and CDR2 from the germline V gene are LGHNA and YSLEER. Trimming pared 0 bases from V and 9 bases from J, leaving 18 bases between. There are 16 residues in the CDR3. The CDR3: CASSQEGGGGGGEQFF. CDR3 DNA sequence: TGCGCCAGCAGCCAAGAAGGGGGGGGCGGCGGGGGTGAGCAGTTCTTC.

The chain is built from TRBV15 and TRBJ2-1, with D perhaps matching TRBD2 (5 bases). V shed 0 bases and J shed 9 bases, with 12 bases lying between them. CDR1 and CDR2 from the germline V gene are LNHNV and YYDKDF (reference sequence). The CDR3 loop spans 14 amino acids. The CDR3 DNA sequence: TGTGCCACCAGCAGAGAAGCTAGCAAGGTTGAGCAGTTCTTC. Translated, it gives CATSREASKVEQFF. The full variable domain, with the rest looked up from reference TRBV15 and TRBJ2-1, is DAMVIQNPRYQVTQFGKPVTLSCSQTLNHNVMYWYQQKSSQAPKLLFHYYDKDFNNEADTPDNFQSRRPNTSFCFLDIRSPGLGDTAMYLCATSREASKVEQFFGPGTRLTVL.

As to this clone: The junction departs from the called germline gene at one end, perhaps through a read error. The rearrangement uses TRBV7-7 and TRBJ2-5; 7 bases agree with TRBD1. CDR1 and CDR2 (germline): SSHAT, FNYEAQ (reference sequence). The CDR3 length is 14 residues. The CDR3 region has the DNA TGTGCTAGCAGCCTCGGGACAGCGCAAGAGACCCAGTACTTC. This gives the protein CASSLGTAQETQYF. Drawing the rest from reference TRBV7-7 and TRBJ2-5, the complete variable domain is GAGVSQSPRYKVTKRGQDVTLRCDPISSHATLYWYQQALGQGPEFLTYFNYEAQPDKSGLPSDRFSAERPEGSISTLTIQRTEQRDSAMYRCASSLGTAQETQYFGPGTRLLVL.

The chain couples TRBV7-9 to TRBJ2-5, with D possibly matching TRBD1 (5 bases). Trimming stripped 5 bases from V and 6 bases from J, with 13 bases between. The CDR3 length is 13 residues. CDR1 and CDR2 from the germline V gene are SEHNR and FQNEAQ (reference sequence). The chain's CDR3 is CASSRGEGKTQYF. The CDR3, as DNA: TGTGCCAGCAGCAGGGGCGAAGGGAAGACCCAGTACTTC. Full variable domain (outside the CDR3, taken from reference TRBV7-9 and TRBJ2-5): DTGVSQNPRHKITKRGQNVTFRCDPISEHNRLYWYRQTLGQGPEFLTYFQNEAQLEKSRLLSDRFSAERPKGSFSTLEIQRTEQGDSAMYLCASSRGEGKTQYFGPGTRLLVL.

As concerns this clone: Other DNA sequences in this specimen translate into the identical CDR3. J is TRBJ1-2 and V is TRBV7-8; 8 nucleotides match TRBD1. Germline V gene lookup returns CDR1 SGHVS and CDR2 FQNEAQ. V lost 5 bases and J lost 4; bases outside the gene matches: 6. CDR3 length: 14 residues. The CDR3 DNA is TGTGCCAGCAGCCCGTCGGACAGGGTCTATGGCTACACCTTC. Protein product: CASSPSDRVYGYTF.

This chain connects TRBV6-6 to TRBJ2-7, with D hard to call. This CDR3 contains 13 residues. The V gene lost 0 bases and the J gene lost 4 bases, with 7 bases spanning the gap. Germline V gene sequence: CDR1 MNHNY, CDR2 SVGAGI (reference sequence). In DNA form, the CDR3 reads TGTGCCAGCAGTTACTCGTCGAGGTACGAGCAGTACTTC. Translation: CASSYSSRYEQYF.

This rearrangement joins TRBV28 to TRBJ2-7; D unresolved. Trimming stripped 1 base from V and 10 bases from J, with 8 bases between. Germline V gives CDR1 MDHEN, CDR2 SYDVKM. CDR3 length equals 11 residues. The CDR3 nucleotides read TGTGCCAGCAGTTTATACCCAGAACAGTACTTC. This gives the protein CASSLYPEQYF.

The V and J genes are TRBV4-1 and TRBJ2-5; D is possibly TRBD1 (7 bases). CDR1 MGHRA and CDR2 YSYEKL come from the germline V gene. The length of the CDR3 is 14 residues. V was clipped by 1 base and J by 5 bases, with 11 bases between them. Here the CDR3 DNA reads TGCGCCAGCAGCCAAGTGCAGGGGGGCGAGACCCAGTACTTC. It codes for CASSQVQGGETQYF.

This sequence joins TRBV4-1 and TRBJ1-1; 10 bases map to TRBD1. The CDR3 has 15 amino acids. The V segment lost 4 bases and the J segment 6 bases; nucleotides outside the gene matches: 8. The germline CDR1 and CDR2 sequences are MGHRA and YSYEKL. The CDR3 DNA follows: TGCGCCAGCAGCCCCCGGACAGGGGGAGGCGCTGAAGCTTTCTTT. This translates into CASSPRTGGGAEAFF.

The rearrangement joins TRBV11-2 to TRBJ2-3, with 7 positions matching TRBD2. CDR3 size: 16 residues. Germline V lookup: CDR1 SGHAT, CDR2 FQNNGV. V dropped 4 bases and J dropped 3; count of bases not matched to a gene: 10. For the CDR3, the DNA is TGTGCCAGCAGCTCCCTTTCGGGAGGTTTAACAGATACGCAGTATTTT. This translates into CASSSLSGGLTDTQYF. Drawing the rest from reference TRBV11-2 and TRBJ2-3, the complete variable domain is EAGVAQSPRYKIIEKRQSVAFWCNPISGHATLYWYQQILGQGPKLLIQFQNNGVVDDSQLPKDRFSAERLKGVDSTLKIQPAKLEDSAVYLCASSSLSGGLTDTQYFGPGTRLTVL.

The V and J genes are TRBV5-1 and TRBJ2-3; no reliable D call. The CDR3 totals 20 residues. Germline V gene lookup returns CDR1 SGHRS and CDR2 YFSETQ. Trimming removed 3 bases from V and 1 base from J, with 27 bases in between. CDR3 nucleotide sequence: TGCGCCAGCAGCTCCCCCGGATCTGAACTAACCCAAAGCCGCACAGATACGCAGTATTTT. Translation gives CASSSPGSELTQSRTDTQYF. The variable domain in full, completed from reference TRBV5-1 and TRBJ2-3, reads KAGVTQTPRYLIKTRGQQVTLSCSPISGHRSVSWYQQTPGQGLQFLFEYFSETQRNKGNFPGRFSGRQFSNSRSEMNVSTLELGDSALYLCASSSPGSELTQSRTDTQYFGPGTRLTVL.

This rearrangement joins TRBV2 to TRBJ2-7; TRBD2 is a possible D gene (6 bases). The length of the CDR3 is 17 residues. The V gene lost 8 bases and the J gene lost 2 bases, with 25 bases spanning the gap. Per the germline V gene, CDR1 is SNHLY and CDR2 is FYNNEI. The CDR3 nucleotides are TGTGCCAGCCATCGGGCAGGGCCGGGAGCGGAGGCCTACGAGCAGTACTTC. Translated: CASHRAGPGAEAYEQYF.

The chain employs TRBV6-5 and TRBJ2-7; TRBD2 matches at 11 bases. The V and J ends lost 2 bases and 2 bases, in that order; junction bases with no gene match: 2. This CDR3 is 15 amino acids long. CDR1 MNHEY and CDR2 SVGAGI come from the germline V gene. The DNA for the CDR3 is TGTGCCAGCAGTTACGGGACTAGCGGCACCTACGAGCAGTACTTC. It yields the protein CASSYGTSGTYEQYF.

The chain carries TRBV27 and TRBJ2-5; the D is unclear. CDR3 length: 14 residues. Looked up from germline, CDR1 is MNHEY and CDR2 is SMNVEV (reference sequence). Trimming stripped 3 bases from V and 5 bases from J, with 13 bases between. In DNA, the CDR3 is TGTGCCAGCAGTTTCTCTACGTTCTGGGAGACCCAGTACTTC. Amino acid sequence: CASSFSTFWETQYF.

The V and J genes are TRBV6-1 and TRBJ2-5; D unclear. The length of the CDR3 is 14 residues. Per germline, CDR1 MNHNS and CDR2 SASEGT. V was cut by 7 bases and J by 4 bases, with 16 bases left in between. CDR3 bases: TGTGCCAGCACGAGGAATCCGGGTAGAGAGACCCAGTACTTC. Amino acid sequence: CASTRNPGRETQYF.

The chain joins TRBV29-1 to TRBJ2-7; 7 positions agree with TRBD2. This CDR3 contains 13 residues. The germline CDR1 and CDR2 sequences are SQVTM and ANQGSEA. Germline trimming cut 1 base from V and 5 bases from J; bases unmatched to any gene: 5. DNA for the CDR3: TGCAGCGTTGAAGGAATGGGGAGGGACGAGCAGTACTTC. It specifies CSVEGMGRDEQYF.

This clone came up once. The rearrangement uses TRBV28 and TRBJ1-5, with D perhaps TRBD1 (5 bases). V shed 11 bases and J shed 3 bases, with 14 bases lying between them. CDR1 is MDHEN and CDR2 is SYDVKM in the germline V gene. The CDR3 contains 13 residues. As DNA, the CDR3 is TGTGCCTCCAGAGAGACAGCCAATCAGCCCCAGCATTTT. This gives the protein CASRETANQPQHF.

A few counts support this clone. J is TRBJ2-1 and V is TRBV2, with TRBD2 identical over 10 bases. The CDR3 length is 14 residues. V lost 2 bases, J lost 9 bases, and 4 bases stayed unmatched. Germline loops: CDR1 SNHLY, CDR2 FYNNEI. CDR3 protein: CASSEPLAGVEQFF. Here the CDR3 DNA reads TGTGCCAGCAGTGAACCCCTAGCGGGGGTTGAGCAGTTCTTC. The full variable domain, its missing parts supplied by reference TRBV2 and TRBJ2-1, is EPEVTQTPSHQVTQMGQEVILRCVPISNHLYFYWYRQILGQKVEFLVSFYNNEISEKSEIFDDQFSVERPDGSNFTLKIRSTKLEDSAMYFCASSEPLAGVEQFFGPGTRLTVL.

This clone has just a few counts. The chain employs TRBV7-9 and TRBJ1-1; 8 nucleotides match TRBD1. The CDR3 extends over 14 amino acids. CDR1 and CDR2 from the germline V gene are SEHNR and FQNEAQ (reference sequence). Trimming took 5 bases from V and 1 from J; bases not matched to a gene: 3. Written as DNA, the CDR3 is TGTGCCAGCAGCGTACAGGGGGGGAACACTGAAGCTTTCTTT. This sequence encodes CASSVQGGNTEAFF.

This clone was detected a few times. This sequence joins TRBV5-1 and TRBJ2-7; D uncertain. Trimming left V 5 bases short and J 3 bases short, with 12 bases between. This CDR3 has 13 amino acids. Germline CDR1 is SGHRS and CDR2 is YFSETQ. The CDR3 loop is CASSYGTNYEQYF. CDR3 sequence (DNA): TGCGCCAGCAGTTACGGCACTAACTACGAGCAGTACTTC.

The chain has TRBV6-6 and TRBJ2-1; perhaps TRBD2 as D (5 bases). Germline assignment: CDR1 MNHNY and CDR2 SVGAGI (reference sequence). The CDR3 is made up of 14 amino acids. Trimming pared 3 bases from V and 2 bases from J, leaving 8 bases between. The CDR3 DNA sequence: TGTGCCAGCAGTTATCGAGGGACCTACAATGAGCAGTTCTTC. It encodes CASSYRGTYNEQFF.

This chain links TRBV18 with TRBJ1-3, with 10 bases identical to TRBD1. With 3 bases clipped from V and 9 bases from J, the junction kept 8 bases outside the gene matches. CDR1 and CDR2 from the germline V gene are KGHSH and LQKENI. The CDR3 length is 15 residues. This CDR3 is CASSPRTGGVGTIYF. The CDR3 nucleotides read TGTGCCAGCTCACCCCGGACAGGGGGAGTGGGCACCATATATTTT.

The chain couples TRBV7-2 to TRBJ1-3; TRBD1 agrees at 9 bases. The CDR3 is 15 residues long. The V gene end was trimmed by 5 bases and the J gene end by 4 bases; junction bases not matched to a gene: 6. Germline V gene data show CDR1 as SGHTA and CDR2 as FQGNSA. DNA for the CDR3: TGTGCCAGCAGCCAGACAGGGGGGTCCGGAAACACCATATATTTT. Translated: CASSQTGGSGNTIYF.

This clone was seen a handful of times. The chain has TRBV25-1 and TRBJ2-5; TRBD1 matches 7 bases. This CDR3 spans 15 amino acids. V lost 4 bases and J lost 3; bases outside the gene matches: 8. The V gene's germline CDR1 is MGHDK and CDR2 SYGVNS. The CDR3 region is CASSAPQGKKETQYF. The CDR3 DNA reads as TGTGCCAGCAGTGCGCCACAGGGGAAGAAAGAGACCCAGTACTTC.

This clone was recorded a few times. The J gene is TRBJ1-2, the V gene TRBV6-5; 8 bases agree with TRBD1. In germline, CDR1 is MNHEY, CDR2 SVGAGI. There are 16 residues in the CDR3. V was pared by 4 bases and J by 6 bases, with 13 bases of the junction left unmatched. In DNA, the CDR3 is TGTGCCAGCAGTTCTATCGGACAGGGTGGGAGGAATGGCTACACCTTC. Amino acid sequence: CASSSIGQGGRNGYTF.